The 30 T cell receptor beta chains below come from one sample, sequenced in a study of regulatory T cells in long-lasting Graves disease. Building the TCR beta libraries relied on iRepertoire HTBI primers, and CDR3 regions underwent Arm-PCR. TCRdb independently ran MiXCR on the multiplex PCR reads; one entry per CDR3 protein. The repertoire consists of over 650,000 distinct CDR3 sequences, with around 32% occurring once and the leading ten covering roughly 41%. Time point here: persistent/refractory GD, antithyroid drugs over 5 years with positive TRAb. PBMC RNA was the source of the TCR library. This specimen was peripheral blood mononuclear cells (PBMCs), taken when the disease was refractory, from a patient treated with antithyroid drugs. Source of these receptors: a female donor with Graves disease.

This clonotype was seen only once. One junction end disagrees with the germline gene, perhaps due to a read error. The V gene is TRBV18, the J gene TRBJ1-4; D remains ambiguous. CDR3 length: 14 residues. Germline CDR1 and CDR2: KGHSH and LQKENI. CDR3 in amino acids: CASSPSGVVEELFF. CDR3 nucleotide sequence: TGTGCCAGCTCACCTTCCGGGGTAGTTGAAGAACTGTTTTTT.

The chain couples TRBV19 to TRBJ1-2, with 9 positions matching TRBD1. Germline-derived CDR1 and CDR2 are LNHDA and SQIVND (reference sequence). CDR3 length equals 13 residues. The V and J ends lost 7 bases and 7 bases, in that order; junction bases with no gene match: 7. CDR3 residues: CASIQQGAVGYTF. The CDR3 region has the DNA TGTGCCAGTATACAACAGGGGGCTGTTGGCTACACCTTC.

The CDR3 is CASSSAAGPGSSLAKNIQYF. The CDR3 nucleotides are TGTGCCAGCAGCTCAGCCGCAGGGCCGGGGTCGTCGTTAGCCAAAAACATTCAGTACTTC. The rearrangement joins TRBV7-9 to TRBJ2-4; either TRBD1 or TRBD2 may supply D (5 bases each). Trimming left V 4 bases short and J 0 bases short, with 25 bases between. This CDR3 has 20 amino acids. CDR1 is SEHNR, CDR2 FQNEAQ, per germline (reference sequence). Looking up the rest from reference TRBV7-9 and TRBJ2-4 gives the full variable domain: DTGVSQNPRHKITKRGQNVTFRCDPISEHNRLYWYRQTLGQGPEFLTYFQNEAQLEKSRLLSDRFSAERPKGSFSTLEIQRTEQGDSAMYLCASSSAAGPGSSLAKNIQYFGAGTRLSVL.

This clonotype was detected many times. The chain is built from TRBV7-9 and TRBJ1-4; no clear D gene. CDR1 SEHNR and CDR2 FQNEAQ come from the germline V gene (reference sequence). The V end was cut by 6 bases, the J end by 0 bases, with 11 bases between. The CDR3 runs 15 residues. CDR3 in DNA: TGTGCCAGCAGTCGCGGGGTTGCAACTAATGAAAAACTGTTTTTT. This codes for CASSRGVATNEKLFF.

This clonotype showed up just a few times. The CDR3: CASSQGGRGQETQYF. DNA for the CDR3: TGTGCCAGCAGCCAAGGGGGGAGGGGCCAAGAGACCCAGTACTTC. The chain combines TRBV3-1 with TRBJ2-5; TRBD2 aligns across 7 bases. After removal of 1 base from V and 1 base from J, the junction contained 3 bases not matched to a gene. The CDR3 runs 15 residues. Germline values: CDR1 LGHDT, CDR2 YNNKEL (reference sequence).

This chain's CDR3 is CASSRLLAGETYEQYF. The CDR3 DNA reads as TGCGCCAGCAGCCGCCTACTAGCGGGAGAGACCTACGAGCAGTACTTC. The chain recombines TRBV4-1 with TRBJ2-7, with 11 bases aligning to TRBD2. J was trimmed by 2 bases and V by 4 bases; bases with no gene match: 7. Germline V gives CDR1 MGHRA, CDR2 YSYEKL. The CDR3 is 16 amino acids.

This clonotype was counted only a few times. The chain carries TRBV29-1 and TRBJ2-7; 7 bases agree with TRBD1. Losses at the gene ends were 5 bases for V and 4 bases for J; bases not matched to a gene: 11. The germline gives CDR1 SQVTM, CDR2 ANQGSEA. The length of the CDR3 is 14 residues. The CDR3 region has the DNA TGCAGCGTTAAACCTCACAGGGGATGTTACGAGCAGTACTTC. Its protein is CSVKPHRGCYEQYF.

Regarding this clonotype: It may be a read error: a sequence one base away is much more abundant. The chain has TRBV12-3 or TRBV12-4 and TRBJ2-5, with no clear D. The CDR3 has 12 residues. V gave up 6 bases and J gave up 4 bases, with 9 bases separating them. The CDR3 region has the DNA TGTGCCAGCAGCTTTTGGGGAGAGACCCAGTACTTC. Translating it yields CASSFWGETQYF.

This chain joins TRBV30 and TRBJ1-1; the D is unclear. From germline, CDR1 is GTSNPN and CDR2 SVGIG (reference sequence). Trimming stripped 8 bases from V and 1 base from J, with 14 bases between. This CDR3 spans 13 amino acids. The CDR3 DNA follows: TGTGCCCAGCTTGGGCAATCGAACACTGAAGCTTTCTTT. Translated, it gives CAQLGQSNTEAFF.

J is TRBJ2-4 and V is TRBV5-4, with 10 bases fitting TRBD1. Germline V gives CDR1 SGHNT, CDR2 YYREEE (reference sequence). The CDR3 sequence is 15 residues long. V lost 4 bases, J lost 6 bases, and 7 bases stayed unmatched. DNA of the CDR3: TGTGCCAGCAGCCCGGGGGACAGGGGCCGAAACATTCAGTACTTC. Its translation: CASSPGDRGRNIQYF.

This clonotype showed up just a few times. The chain carries TRBV12-5 and TRBJ2-2; weak D call: TRBD1 (5 bases). V lost 4 bases, J lost 6 bases, and 12 bases lay in between. This CDR3 is 14 amino acids long. From germline, CDR1 is LGHNT and CDR2 FRNRAP. CDR3 region: CASGSSGFAGELFF. CDR3 bases: TGTGCTAGTGGTTCCTCAGGGTTCGCCGGGGAGCTGTTTTTT.

This clonotype has only a few counts. The CDR3 spells CSARRRGSYEQYF. The CDR3 region has the DNA TGCAGTGCTAGAAGGCGGGGGAGCTACGAGCAGTACTTC. The chain links TRBV20-1 to TRBJ2-7, with 7 bases matching TRBD2. J gave up 3 bases and V 2 bases, and 4 bases lay outside the gene matches. Per the germline V gene, CDR1 is DFQATT and CDR2 is SNEGSKA (reference sequence). The CDR3 sequence is 13 residues long.

This chain joins TRBV2 and TRBJ1-1; D not resolved. The germline gives CDR1 SNHLY, CDR2 FYNNEI. CDR3 length equals 17 residues. With 3 bases removed from V and 1 base from J, the gap between germline ends came to 18 bases. The CDR3 is CASSDSPSGRGNTEAFF. The DNA for the CDR3 is TGTGCCAGCAGTGATTCCCCCTCGGGCAGAGGGAACACTGAAGCTTTCTTT.

This clonotype was detected ten times or more. This chain uses TRBV7-2 with TRBJ1-2; D not resolved. The CDR3 loop spans 12 amino acids. Germline values: CDR1 SGHTA, CDR2 FQGNSA. The germline V and J ends were trimmed by 5 bases and 5 bases, with 9 bases remaining between them. CDR3 DNA sequence: TGTGCCAGCAGCCTAACCTCATATGGCTACACCTTC. As protein: CASSLTSYGYTF.

This clonotype came up a few times. The V call is TRBV20-1, the J call TRBJ1-6, with D possibly TRBD1 on 6 matching bases. Trimming removed 3 bases at V and 10 bases at J, with 16 bases between. The CDR3 runs to 14 residues. The germline CDR1 and CDR2 sequences are DFQATT and SNEGSKA (reference sequence). The CDR3 sequence is CSASSRGEGSPLHF. Written as DNA, the CDR3 is TGCAGTGCTAGCTCCAGGGGCGAAGGATCACCCCTCCACTTT.

This sequence joins TRBV28 and TRBJ1-5; 7 bases line up with TRBD1. J lost 1 base, V lost 8 bases, and 8 bases had no gene match. The CDR3 extends over 15 amino acids. Germline V gene lookup returns CDR1 MDHEN and CDR2 SYDVKM. CDR3 sequence (DNA): TGTGCCAGCCACATTACAGGGGAAAGCAATCAGCCCCAGCATTTT. Its translation: CASHITGESNQPQHF.

As to this clonotype: It may be a read error: a sequence one base away is much more abundant. The CDR3 nucleotides are TGTGCCAGCACCCCCTGGGGGAACACTGAAGCTTTCTTT. Its protein is CASTPWGNTEAFF. The V and J genes are TRBV5-6 and TRBJ1-1, with D unclear. CDR1 and CDR2 from the germline V gene are SGHDT and YYEEEE. The CDR3 totals 13 residues. V lost 6 bases and J lost 1, with 10 bases in between. The entire variable domain, with the rest obtained from reference TRBV5-6 and TRBJ1-1, is as follows: DAGVTQSPTHLIKTRGQQVTLRCSPKSGHDTVSWYQQALGQGPQFIFQYYEEEERQRGNFPDRFSGHQFPNYSSELNVNALLLGDSALYLCASTPWGNTEAFFGQGTRLTVV.

Concerning this clonotype: Given the absence of the conserved phenylalanine or tryptophan at the CDR3 end, a read error is likely. V gene TRBV29-1 combines with J gene TRBJ1-1; D is perhaps TRBD1 (6 bases). The CDR3 sequence is 13 residues long. From germline, CDR1 is SQVTM and CDR2 ANQGSEA. Trimming cost V 7 bases and J 2 bases, with 14 bases left between them. The CDR3 DNA follows: TGCAGCGCTGCAGGGGCTCAAAACACTGAAGCTTTCTCT. Its translation: CSAAGAQNTEAFS.

The J gene is TRBJ2-2, the V gene TRBV29-1; no firm D call. V was clipped by 4 bases and J by 3 bases, with 12 bases between them. Germline V gene data show CDR1 as SQVTM and CDR2 as ANQGSEA. The CDR3 covers 14 residues. CDR3 in DNA: TGCAGCGTTGGTATAGGGCTTTACACCGGGGAGCTGTTTTTT. Residues: CSVGIGLYTGELFF.

This clonotype was picked up a small number of times. The rearrangement joins TRBV9 to TRBJ1-3; D is undetermined. The CDR3 runs to 19 residues. V was pared by 0 bases and J by 2 bases, with 21 bases between. CDR1 and CDR2 (germline): SGDLS, YYNGEE. CDR3 amino acids: CASSVGRRPSQRAGNTIYF. The CDR3, as DNA: TGTGCCAGCAGCGTAGGGCGCAGACCGTCCCAGCGGGCTGGAAACACCATATATTTT.

The V gene is TRBV27, the J gene TRBJ1-2; 8 bases agree with TRBD1. CDR1 is MNHEY and CDR2 is SMNVEV in the germline V gene (reference sequence). V shed 5 bases and J 6 bases; nucleotides not matched to a gene: 8. The CDR3 covers 14 residues. The CDR3 region is CASSTEGQGNGYTF. CDR3 DNA: TGTGCCAGCAGTACCGAAGGACAGGGCAATGGCTACACCTTC.

CDR3 DNA sequence: TGCAGTGCTAGCCGACAGGGGGCCGACTATGGCTACACCTTC. Its protein is CSASRQGADYGYTF. The V gene is TRBV20-1, the J gene TRBJ1-2; 10 bases line up with TRBD1. This CDR3 region has 14 residues. The V and J ends lost 3 bases and 3 bases, in that order; junction bases with no gene match: 4. Germline lookup yields CDR1 DFQATT and CDR2 SNEGSKA (reference sequence).

This clonotype was recorded a few times. This chain uses TRBV6-1 with TRBJ1-1; possible D gene TRBD1, 5 bases. The V gene lost 6 bases and the J gene lost 1 base, with 12 bases spanning the gap. In germline, CDR1 is MNHNS, CDR2 SASEGT. The CDR3 is made up of 14 amino acids. CDR3 nucleotide sequence: TGTGCCAGCAGGGATGGGGGACGGAACACTGAAGCTTTCTTT. Translation: CASRDGGRNTEAFF.

This clonotype showed up many times. This rearrangement joins TRBV6-1 to TRBJ1-1, with a tentative D call TRBD1 (5 bases). CDR1 is MNHNS and CDR2 is SASEGT in the germline V gene. The CDR3 has 12 residues. V gave up 6 bases and J gave up 3 bases, with 8 bases separating them. The chain's CDR3 is CASSRGHTEAFF. DNA for the CDR3: TGTGCCAGCAGCCGGGGACACACTGAAGCTTTCTTT.

This clonotype appeared a few times. The V and J genes are TRBV6-1 and TRBJ2-5; 9 positions agree with TRBD1. The CDR3 is made up of 17 amino acids. V shed 0 bases, J shed 4 bases, and the junction held 9 bases outside the gene matches. The germline V gene encodes CDR1 MNHNS and CDR2 SASEGT. The CDR3 reads CASSEAMTGGKGETQYF. The CDR3 coding sequence is TGTGCCAGCAGTGAAGCGATGACAGGGGGTAAAGGAGAGACCCAGTACTTC.

This clonotype showed up just once. The chain is built from TRBV20-1 and TRBJ1-1, with 8 bases fitting TRBD1. The CDR3 has 14 residues. Germline lookup yields CDR1 DFQATT and CDR2 SNEGSKA (reference sequence). J gave up 4 bases and V 6 bases, and 10 bases lay outside the gene matches. Here the CDR3 DNA reads TGCAGTGCACAGGACAGGGTTGAGAGCACTGAAGCTTTCTTT. Translating gives CSAQDRVESTEAFF.

The CDR3, as DNA: TGTGCCAGTAGTATAGTAGCAGGGTCGTTAGCCAAAAACATTCAGTACTTC. Translating it yields CASSIVAGSLAKNIQYF. The V and J genes are TRBV19 and TRBJ2-4; D might be TRBD1 (5 bases). V was cut by 1 base and J by 0 bases, with 13 bases left in between. This CDR3 is 17 amino acids long. Germline V gene sequence: CDR1 LNHDA, CDR2 SQIVND (reference sequence). The full variable domain, in which reference TRBV19 and TRBJ2-4 provide the parts outside the CDR3, is DGGITQSPKYLFRKEGQNVTLSCEQNLNHDAMYWYRQDPGQGLRLIYYSQIVNDFQKGDIAEGYSVSREKKESFPLTVTSAQKNPTAFYLCASSIVAGSLAKNIQYFGAGTRLSVL.

The rearrangement links TRBV20-1 to TRBJ2-7; D possibly corresponds to TRBD2 (6 bases). The length of the CDR3 is 14 residues. The V end lost 2 bases, the J end lost 1 base, and 12 bases lay between the germline ends. Germline V lookup: CDR1 DFQATT, CDR2 SNEGSKA (reference sequence). The CDR3 loop is CSARPRDFSYEQYF. The DNA of the CDR3 is TGCAGTGCTAGACCCCGGGACTTTTCCTACGAGCAGTACTTC.

The chain has TRBV3-1 and TRBJ2-2; 7 bases align to TRBD2. V dropped 3 bases and J dropped 7; count of bases not matched to a gene: 5. The CDR3 extends over 14 amino acids. Germline V lookup: CDR1 LGHDT, CDR2 YNNKEL (reference sequence). This CDR3 reads CASSQRETGGELFF. CDR3 coding DNA: TGTGCCAGCAGCCAGCGGGAGACGGGCGGGGAGCTGTTTTTT.

The V call is TRBV7-9, the J call TRBJ1-3; D is unclear. Germline V CDR1 and CDR2: SEHNR, FQNEAQ (reference sequence). V lost 1 base and J lost 0, with 10 bases in between. This CDR3 is 16 amino acids long. CDR3: CASSLVGPGSGNTIYF. Written as DNA, the CDR3 is TGTGCCAGCAGCTTAGTAGGTCCGGGCTCTGGAAACACCATATATTTT.